Listed here are 24 T cell receptor beta chains from one sample, sequenced in a study of shared clonotypes between healthy human individuals. Method: immunoSEQ multiplex PCR; TCRdb's copy keeps in-frame clones and lacks some. Of about 670,000 clones listed, around 72% are singletons. The sample comprised memory CD4+ T cells sorted from blood. As for subset: CD45RA-negative fraction. These receptors were obtained from a woman aged 25 to 39 in good health.

The chain is built from TRBV7-9 and TRBJ1-1; tentatively, D is TRBD1 (6 bases). Trimming shortened V by 2 bases and J by 4 bases, and 11 bases separated the two germline ends. Looked up from germline, CDR1 is SEHNR and CDR2 is FQNEAQ (reference sequence). This CDR3 has 14 residues. The CDR3 is CASSLSQGRTEAFF. CDR3 in DNA: TGTGCCAGCAGCTTATCACAGGGTCGCACTGAAGCTTTCTTT. The full variable domain, its missing parts supplied by reference TRBV7-9 and TRBJ1-1, is DTGVSQNPRHKITKRGQNVTFRCDPISEHNRLYWYRQTLGQGPEFLTYFQNEAQLEKSRLLSDRFSAERPKGSFSTLEIQRTEQGDSAMYLCASSLSQGRTEAFFGQGTRLTVV.

The chain links TRBV4-1 to TRBJ2-5; 11 nucleotides match TRBD2. V gave up 2 bases and J gave up 7 bases; unmatched junction bases: 3. Germline V gives CDR1 MGHRA, CDR2 YSYEKL. This CDR3 comprises 14 residues. CDR3 region: CASSQPGTSGTQYF. CDR3 DNA: TGCGCCAGCAGCCAACCCGGGACTAGCGGGACCCAGTACTTC.

This clone showed up just a few times. The chain employs TRBV7-9 and TRBJ2-5, with D unclear. Germline CDR1 reads SEHNR; CDR2 reads FQNEAQ (reference sequence). The CDR3 has 14 residues. V was shortened by 2 bases and J by 1 base, with 8 bases between the two germline ends. DNA of the CDR3: TGTGCCAGCAGCTTACGGGTCACCCAAGAGACCCAGTACTTC. Amino acids: CASSLRVTQETQYF.

The V call is TRBV5-1, the J call TRBJ1-3, with D uncertain. Germline V CDR1 and CDR2: SGHRS, YFSETQ. Between the trimmed V and J ends, which lost 0 bases and 0 bases, there was a span of 7 bases. The length of the CDR3 is 15 residues. CDR3 bases: TGCGCCAGCAGCTTGGGCCTGAACTCTGGAAACACCATATATTTT. Protein: CASSLGLNSGNTIYF. Using reference TRBV5-1 and TRBJ1-3 for the parts outside the CDR3, the full variable domain is KAGVTQTPRYLIKTRGQQVTLSCSPISGHRSVSWYQQTPGQGLQFLFEYFSETQRNKGNFPGRFSGRQFSNSRSEMNVSTLELGDSALYLCASSLGLNSGNTIYFGEGSWLTVV.

CDR3 DNA: TGTGCCAGCTCGGCCGGGACAGGGGGCCTCGATGGGTATGGCTACACCTTC. This translates into CASSAGTGGLDGYGYTF. V gene TRBV18 combines with J gene TRBJ1-2; 12 bases fit TRBD1. The V gene's germline CDR1 is KGHSH and CDR2 LQKENI. This CDR3 region has 17 residues. The trim removed 6 bases at V and 5 bases at J, leaving 13 bases unmatched.

CDR3 protein: CASTARTGENIQYF. CDR3 sequence (DNA): TGTGCCAGCACCGCCCGGACAGGGGAAAACATTCAGTACTTC. This chain joins TRBV25-1 and TRBJ2-4; 9 nucleotides match TRBD1. The CDR3 consists of 14 residues. Germline-derived CDR1 and CDR2 are MGHDK and SYGVNS. V dropped 7 bases and J dropped 5; count of bases not matched to a gene: 6.

There are a few counts of this clone. V and J are TRBV6-1 and TRBJ2-7, with D perhaps given as TRBD1 or TRBD2 (5 bases each). Trimming left V 6 bases short and J 3 bases short, with 18 bases between. Germline values: CDR1 MNHNS, CDR2 SASEGT. The CDR3 extends over 15 amino acids. As DNA, the CDR3 is TGTGCCAGCAGGTTCCCCGGGACGGCAGACTACGAGCAGTACTTC. Translated, it gives CASRFPGTADYEQYF.

The chain joins TRBV2 to TRBJ2-5; no definite D call. V was shortened by 1 base and J by 5 bases, with 2 bases between the two germline ends. Germline CDR1 and CDR2: SNHLY and FYNNEI. This CDR3 region has 11 residues. This CDR3 reads CASSEGETQYF. The CDR3 coding sequence is TGTGCCAGCAGTGAAGGGGAGACCCAGTACTTC.

The genes are TRBV6-6 and TRBJ1-5; 7 nucleotides line up with TRBD1. The CDR3 contains 14 residues. V trimming: 5 bases; J trimming: 4 bases; junction bases outside the gene matches: 5. Germline V gene data show CDR1 as MNHNY and CDR2 as SVGAGI (reference sequence). The CDR3 loop reads CASSQVTGNQPQHF. The CDR3 bases are TGTGCCAGCAGTCAGGTGACAGGGAATCAGCCCCAGCATTTT.

This chain connects TRBV10-2 to TRBJ2-2; 11 nucleotides line up with TRBD2. The CDR3 spans 16 residues. Trimming cost V 2 bases and J 7 bases; bases outside gene matches: 6. CDR1 is WSHSY and CDR2 is SAAADI in the germline V gene. The CDR3 loop is CASSETSSGRNGELFF. The DNA for the CDR3 is TGCGCCAGCAGTGAGACATCTAGCGGGAGGAACGGGGAGCTGTTTTTT.

This chain uses TRBV13 with TRBJ2-7; a weak D match, TRBD2 (6 bases). The CDR3 has 12 residues. V was clipped by 2 bases and J by 6 bases, with 8 bases between them. Germline values: CDR1 PRHDT, CDR2 FYEKMQ (reference sequence). The CDR3 DNA reads as TGTGCCAGCAGCTTATGGGGGGTCGAGCAGTACTTC. Protein product: CASSLWGVEQYF.

The J gene is TRBJ1-4, the V gene TRBV27, with D possibly TRBD1 on 6 matching bases. CDR1 MNHEY and CDR2 SMNVEV come from the germline V gene (reference sequence). V lost 6 bases, J lost 0 bases, and 14 bases lay in between. The CDR3 is 16 residues long. The CDR3 region is CASRRIRTATNEKLFF. CDR3 DNA: TGTGCCAGCAGAAGGATCCGGACAGCAACTAATGAAAAACTGTTTTTT.

V is TRBV28 and J is TRBJ2-3; TRBD2 might be the D (5 bases). The CDR3 has 14 amino acids. Germline V gene lookup returns CDR1 MDHEN and CDR2 SYDVKM. V was shortened by 6 bases and J by 5 bases, with 15 bases between the two germline ends. The CDR3 DNA follows: TGTGCCAGCAGCCCGGGGAGCCGGGGAGATACGCAGTATTTT. It encodes CASSPGSRGDTQYF.

The rearrangement joins TRBV6-4 to TRBJ2-3; 8 bases fit TRBD2. V shed 3 bases, J shed 3 bases, and the junction held 5 bases outside the gene matches. This CDR3 has 15 amino acids. Germline CDR1 is MRHNA and CDR2 is SNTAGT. Written as DNA, the CDR3 is TGTGCCAGCAGTGATATGGCGGGAGGTACAGATACGCAGTATTTT. Protein: CASSDMAGGTDTQYF.

This chain uses TRBV6-1 with TRBJ2-5, with 7 bases aligning to TRBD1. V trimming: 6 bases; J trimming: 5 bases; junction bases outside the gene matches: 9. The CDR3 is 14 residues long. Germline V gene sequence: CDR1 MNHNS, CDR2 SASEGT. CDR3 sequence reads: CASRYRGLEETQYF. CDR3 sequence (DNA): TGTGCCAGCAGATACAGGGGTCTGGAGGAGACCCAGTACTTC.

The chain is built from TRBV27 and TRBJ2-1; 8 positions match TRBD2. V was clipped by 3 bases and J by 6 bases; unmatched bases: 16. The CDR3 covers 18 residues. CDR1 and CDR2 (germline): MNHEY, SMNVEV (reference sequence). CDR3: CASSLERESRLSVNEQFF. CDR3 nucleotide sequence: TGTGCCAGCAGTTTGGAGCGGGAGTCGCGGTTGAGTGTCAATGAGCAGTTCTTC.

The genes are TRBV28 and TRBJ2-7; D gene uncertain. Trimming cost V 6 bases and J 3 bases, with 12 bases left between them. The germline CDR1 and CDR2 sequences are MDHEN and SYDVKM. The CDR3 extends over 13 amino acids. DNA of the CDR3: TGTGCCAGCAGCCCAGAGAGCGTCTACGAGCAGTACTTC. The encoded protein is CASSPESVYEQYF.

This chain uses TRBV7-9 with TRBJ1-1, with a tentative D call TRBD1 (5 bases). This CDR3 comprises 15 residues. Trimming left V 5 bases short and J 0 bases short, with 13 bases between. Germline assignment: CDR1 SEHNR and CDR2 FQNEAQ (reference sequence). In nucleotides, the CDR3 is TGTGCCAGCAGCCCCAGGGCGGGGTTGAACACTGAAGCTTTCTTT. Protein: CASSPRAGLNTEAFF.

The chain couples TRBV18 to TRBJ1-2; tentative D call: TRBD1 (6 bases). Germline-derived CDR1 and CDR2 are KGHSH and LQKENI. V lost 4 bases, J lost 4 bases, and 13 bases lay in between. The CDR3 length is 14 residues. CDR3: CASSLRQDSYGYTF. CDR3 sequence (DNA): TGTGCCAGCTCACTAAGACAGGATTCCTATGGCTACACCTTC.

This clone was recorded a few times. The chain links TRBV29-1 to TRBJ2-7; D might be TRBD2 (6 bases). This CDR3 has 15 amino acids. The germline V and J ends were trimmed by 0 bases and 0 bases, with 12 bases remaining between them. CDR1 is SQVTM and CDR2 is ANQGSEA in the germline V gene. The CDR3 sequence: CSVEEANSGSYEQYF. The CDR3 coding sequence is TGCAGCGTTGAAGAAGCGAATAGCGGCTCCTACGAGCAGTACTTC.

The V call is TRBV5-4, the J call TRBJ1-3, with a tentative D call TRBD1 (6 bases). The V gene lost 3 bases and the J gene lost 2 bases, with 15 bases spanning the gap. This CDR3 contains 16 residues. Germline V gene sequence: CDR1 SGHNT, CDR2 YYREEE (reference sequence). The CDR3 spells CASSSRGGKAGNTIYF. The DNA of the CDR3 is TGTGCCAGCAGCTCCAGGGGTGGGAAGGCTGGAAACACCATATATTTT. Drawing the rest from reference TRBV5-4 and TRBJ1-3, the complete variable domain is ETGVTQSPTHLIKTRGQQVTLRCSSQSGHNTVSWYQQALGQGPQFIFQYYREEENGRGNFPPRFSGLQFPNYSSELNVNALELDDSALYLCASSSRGGKAGNTIYFGEGSWLTVV.

As for this clone: Other DNA sequences within the sample encode an identical CDR3. The rearrangement joins TRBV18 to TRBJ1-1; 7 bases map to TRBD1. Germline lookup yields CDR1 KGHSH and CDR2 LQKENI. The trim removed 0 bases at V and 2 bases at J, leaving 0 bases unmatched. The CDR3 extends over 14 amino acids. In nucleotides, the CDR3 is TGTGCCAGCTCACCACCAGGGGGCAACACTGAAGCTTTCTTT. Amino acid sequence: CASSPPGGNTEAFF.

The count of this clone is one. The CDR3 DNA reads as TGTGCCAGCAGCTCCCTGATGGGGACAGGGATTAGTGTGAACACTGAAGCTTTCTTT. Its translation is CASSSLMGTGISVNTEAFF. The rearrangement links TRBV7-8 to TRBJ1-1; 9 bases align to TRBD1. From germline, CDR1 is SGHVS and CDR2 FQNEAQ. This CDR3 has 19 residues. V lost 4 bases to trimming and J lost 0 bases; unmatched junction nucleotides: 15.

This clone was detected a few times. The V and J genes are TRBV4-1 and TRBJ2-3, with TRBD2 matching over 14 bases. The CDR3 has 18 residues. Germline CDR1 and CDR2: MGHRA and YSYEKL. Unmatched junction bases numbered 11, after V lost 5 bases and J lost 4 bases. CDR3 loop: CASSGSGTSGSIPDTQYF. For the CDR3, the DNA is TGCGCCAGCAGCGGTAGCGGGACTAGCGGGAGCATCCCAGATACGCAGTATTTT.